This TCR beta chain is drawn from a study of PD-L1 blockade in urothelial cancer. TCRdb's copy holds only in-frame clones and misses some; the assay was immunoSEQ multiplex PCR. Here the sample spans fewer than 35,000 clones, roughly 80% being singletons. The length of the CDR3 is 13 residues. Germline V gene sequence: CDR1 LNHDA, CDR2 SQIVND (reference sequence). V was cut by 4 bases and J by 5 bases, with 12 bases left in between. The J gene is TRBJ2-7, the V gene TRBV19, with D possibly matching TRBD1 (6 bases). This sequence originates from a man in his forties or fifties with urothelial cancer. Source: PBMCs, taken around atezolizumab (anti-PD-L1) treatment. The CDR3 region has the DNA TGTGCCAGTAGTAAGTGGGGGCAGGACGAGCAGTACTTC. This codes for CASSKWGQDEQYF. Looking up the rest from reference TRBV19 and TRBJ2-7 gives the full variable domain: DGGITQSPKYLFRKEGQNVTLSCEQNLNHDAMYWYRQDPGQGLRLIYYSQIVNDFQKGDIAEGYSVSREKKESFPLTVTSAQKNPTAFYLCASSKWGQDEQYFGPGTRLTVT.